A selection of T cell receptor beta chains follows, all from one sample in a study of T cells in narcolepsy. Some clones are missing from TCRdb's copy, which holds only in-frame ones; the method was immunoSEQ multiplex PCR. The table has about 22,000 clones, 80% to 85% seen once. Source material: memory (CD45RA-) CD4+ T cells from blood. The receptors were sampled from a human donor in good health. The conserved cysteine and the conserved F or W are not part of the CDR3 here.

V gene	J gene	CDR3 protein
TRBV6-5	TRBJ1-4	ASSYSIGPTNEKLF
TRBV5-1	TRBJ2-5	ASSLGETSGGQETQY
TRBV5-1	TRBJ2-3	ASSLVGQATDTQY
TRBV7-2	TRBJ2-2	AITGELF
TRBV21-1	TRBJ1-6	ASSKKARVRGMNSPLH
TRBV19	TRBJ1-5	ASNTDRGIGQPQH
TRBV18	TRBJ1-1	ASSQLPGVNTEAF
TRBV10-2	TRBJ2-7	ASSGGGAYEQY
TRBV2	TRBJ2-5	ASSDLIKETQY
TRBV4-3	TRBJ2-7	ASSQERGGRYEQY
TRBV2	TRBJ1-5	ASTENSNQPQH
TRBV18	TRBJ1-6	ASSPFGNSNSPLH
TRBV5-1	TRBJ1-6	ASHRDNSPLH
TRBV15	TRBJ1-2	ATSRRSDTREGYT
TRBV27	TRBJ1-4	ASSFRVGEKLF
TRBV6-1	TRBJ2-2	ASREDISIGELF
TRBV19	TRBJ1-6	ASSIPPGHSKSPLH
TRBV2	TRBJ1-2	ASQGQELGYT
TRBV5-4	TRBJ1-2	ASSLRDRDHGYT
TRBV2	TRBJ2-2	ASSGTGSGTGELF
TRBV18	TRBJ2-2	ASSPSGQISTGELF
TRBV1	TRBJ2-3	TSPKGWTKSTDTQY
TRBV7-8	TRBJ1-3	ASSPNSWVGTIY
TRBV7-9	TRBJ2-6	ASSLAGGVAGANVLT
TRBV7-2	TRBJ2-2	ASSLAGNYPGELF
TRBV16	TRBJ2-1	ASSPHRALYNEQF
TRBV27	TRBJ2-1	ASSTNWGEQF
TRBV29-1	TRBJ2-3	SVGWDSKNTQY
TRBV7-6	TRBJ1-4	ASSLAETAPTNEKLF
TRBV9	TRBJ2-5	ASSATGRKETQY